The clone carrying this T cell receptor beta chain has at least ten counts. Amplification targeted TCR beta CDR3 regions from RNA transcripts. RT-PCR in the first round (using the HTBI primer set) targeted the TCR CDR3. TCRdb analysed the multiplex PCR reads with MiXCR anew, one entry per CDR3 protein. The sample has around 190,000 distinct CDR3 sequences; around a sixth are singletons. Losses at the gene ends were 5 bases for V and 4 bases for J; bases not matched to a gene: 10. This CDR3 region has 17 residues. Germline-derived CDR1 and CDR2 are MDHEN and SYDVKM. The data are from a study of T cells in Graves' hyperthyroidism and ophthalmopathy.

Material for sequencing was blood. This TCR derives from a woman aged 45-65 years with Graves' hyperthyroidism. The V call is TRBV28, the J call TRBJ2-3; 12 positions agree with TRBD2. Here the CDR3 reads CASSPPTSGRSADTQYF. The DNA for the CDR3 is TGTGCCAGCAGTCCCCCGACTAGCGGGAGAAGCGCAGATACGCAGTATTTT. Complete variable domain (other parts from reference TRBV28 and TRBJ2-3): DVKVTQSSRYLVKRTGEKVFLECVQDMDHENMFWYRQDPGLGLRLIYFSYDVKMKEKGDIPEGYSVSREKKERFSLILESASTNQTSMYLCASSPPTSGRSADTQYFGPGTRLTVL.